This TCR beta chain was sequenced in a study of cytomegalovirus exposure and HLA in healthy donors. Study background: HLA-typed donors contributed 65 million to 85 million unique TCRs, which were held in an early data release.

This clone was observed a few times. The V gene's germline CDR1 is MNHEY and CDR2 SMNVEV (reference sequence). Trimming took off 3 bases at V and 7 bases at J, with 9 bases between the two ends. This CDR3 spans 13 amino acids. Primers included in the PCR were 60 Vbeta and 13 Jbeta primers. Using immunoSEQ multiplex PCR, the repertoire was profiled, and TCRdb retains in-frame clones only, with some absent. The table lists roughly 120,000 clones, approximately 80% of them singletons, with around 2.7% in the top ten. Material: PBMCs. This sequence was found in a woman aged 18-29 years in good health and CMV-seronegative. This chain links TRBV27 with TRBJ1-4, with a weak D call TRBD1 (6 bases). The CDR3 here is CASSFTGSEKLFF. DNA for the CDR3: TGTGCCAGCAGTTTTACAGGGAGTGAAAAACTGTTTTTT.